The rows below give T cell receptor beta chains drawn from one sample of a study of blood T cell repertoires in COVID-19. Clones were read by immunoSEQ multiplex PCR, and TCRdb kept only the in-frame ones, dropping some. The sample yields more than 200,000 clones, around four fifths seen once. The sequenced material came from peripheral blood. These receptors all stem from a man aged 55 to 69 with acute or convalescent COVID-19. CDR3s include the opening cysteine and the closing phenylalanine or tryptophan. D genes are given only for firm matches. Clone size is given for some rows only: seen once, a few or many times, or a class if the clone is expanded.

TRBD1	TRBJ2-5	-	TRBV10-3	CAIRPGQGAQETQYF	TGTGCCATCAGACCGGGACAGGGGGCCCAAGAGACCCAGTACTTC
-	TRBJ2-3	-	TRBV10-1	CASSEGRGSTDTQYF	TGCGCCAGCAGTGAGGGCCGGGGGAGCACAGATACGCAGTATTTT
-	TRBJ2-7	few	TRBV21-1	CASSTRFEQYF	TGTGCCAGCAGCACGAGGTTCGAGCAGTACTTC
TRBD2	TRBJ2-1	-	TRBV7-7	CASSLGTSGGVYNEQFF	TGTGCTAGCAGCTTAGGGACTAGCGGGGGGGTCTACAATGAGCAGTTCTTC
-	TRBJ1-2	-	TRBV30	CAWSLGSGYTF	TGTGCCTGGAGCCTAGGTTCTGGCTACACCTTC
TRBD1	TRBJ1-1	-	TRBV7-8	CASSDTGTDMNTEAFF	TGTGCCAGCAGCGATACCGGGACAGACATGAACACTGAAGCTTTCTTT
TRBD2	TRBJ2-7	few	TRBV6-1	CASSERGLAGGWEQYF	TGTGCCAGCAGTGAAAGGGGACTAGCGGGAGGTTGGGAGCAGTACTTC
-	TRBJ2-7	-	TRBV28	CASSLPAYEQYF	TGTGCCAGCAGTTTGCCAGCCTACGAGCAGTACTTC
TRBD2	TRBJ2-7	few	TRBV27	CASSFRRTSGGHIYEQYF	TGTGCCAGCAGTTTCCGGCGGACTAGCGGGGGGCATATCTACGAGCAGTACTTC
-	TRBJ1-1	-	TRBV5-1	CASSFVGVNTEAFF	TGCGCCAGCAGCTTCGTGGGAGTGAACACTGAAGCTTTCTTT
TRBD1	TRBJ2-7	-	TRBV28	CATARDSYEQYF	TGTGCCACCGCCCGGGACAGCTACGAGCAGTACTTC
-	TRBJ1-1	-	TRBV27	CASSPRGHLNTEAFF	TGTGCCAGCAGCCCCCGGGGACACCTGAACACTGAAGCTTTCTTT
-	TRBJ2-7	-	TRBV25-1	CASSQRGNSDEQYF	TGTGCCAGCAGTCAACGGGGGAACTCCGACGAGCAGTACTTC
TRBD2	TRBJ2-1	-	TRBV5-1	CASSLASGRAREQFF	TGCGCCAGCAGCTTGGCCAGCGGGAGGGCGCGTGAGCAGTTCTTC
-	TRBJ1-2	few	TRBV7-3	CASSLGSGDGYTF	TGTGCCAGCAGCTTAGGGTCAGGGGATGGCTACACCTTC
-	TRBJ2-6	once	TRBV27	CASSLEGTGANVLTF	TGTGCCAGCAGTTTAGAGGGCACTGGGGCCAACGTCCTGACTTTC
-	TRBJ2-5	-	TRBV2	CASSEARETQYF	TGTGCCAGCAGTGAAGCTCGGGAGACCCAGTACTTC
TRBD2	TRBJ2-7	-	TRBV10-3	CAISGVASGRAHSYEQYF	TGTGCCATCAGTGGAGTGGCTAGCGGGAGGGCCCACTCCTACGAGCAGTACTTC
TRBD1	TRBJ2-1	-	TRBV19	CASSTGQFSYNEQFF	TGTGCCAGTAGTACGGGACAGTTTTCCTACAATGAGCAGTTCTTC
TRBD1	TRBJ1-1	-	TRBV10-1	CASSNDRGANTEAFF	TGCGCCAGCAGCAACGACAGGGGGGCGAACACTGAAGCTTTCTTT
-	TRBJ1-1	-	TRBV29-1	CSVEYRQNTEAFF	TGCAGCGTTGAGTACAGACAAAACACTGAAGCTTTCTTT
-	TRBJ2-5	once	TRBV5-4	CASGNAGAPQETQYF	TGTGCCAGCGGTAATGCGGGGGCCCCCCAAGAGACCCAGTACTTC
-	TRBJ2-1	few	TRBV29-1	CSVDVSGADEQFF	TGCAGCGTTGATGTCTCAGGGGCGGATGAGCAGTTCTTC
-	TRBJ1-6	-	TRBV30	CAWSSGKGHSPLHF	TGTGCCTGGAGTTCGGGGAAAGGACATTCACCCCTCCACTTT
-	TRBJ1-6	-	TRBV4-2	CTSSQGGRVAGYNSPLHF	TGTACCAGCAGCCAAGGCGGTCGTGTTGCGGGTTATAATTCACCCCTCCACTTT
-	TRBJ2-7	-	TRBV9	CASSVGMGDYEQYF	TGTGCCAGCAGCGTAGGAATGGGAGACTACGAGCAGTACTTC
-	TRBJ1-4	-	TRBV3-1/TRBV3-2	CASSQVAGQDNEKLFF	TGTGCCAGCAGCCAAGTGGCAGGGCAGGATAATGAAAAACTGTTTTTT
-	TRBJ2-5	-	TRBV5-8	CASSLPGSAQYF	TGTGCCAGCAGCTTGCCCGGGTCGGCCCAGTACTTC
TRBD2	TRBJ2-1	-	TRBV4-1	CASSQVGVAGNNEQFF	TGCGCCAGCAGCCAAGTTGGAGTAGCGGGCAACAATGAGCAGTTCTTC
-	TRBJ2-1	-	TRBV27	CASRWDSYNEQFF	TGTGCCAGCAGATGGGACTCTTACAATGAGCAGTTCTTC
-	TRBJ2-4	-	TRBV6-5	CASSYSRGLAKNIQYF	TGTGCCAGCAGTTACTCGAGAGGTCTAGCCAAAAACATTCAGTACTTC
-	TRBJ2-3	once	TRBV13	CASSAIAVHTDTQYF	TGTGCCAGCAGCGCCATAGCGGTCCACACAGATACGCAGTATTTT
-	TRBJ1-2	-	TRBV11-2	CASSILSRGDGYTF	TGTGCCAGCAGCATACTTTCAAGGGGCGATGGCTACACCTTC
TRBD1	TRBJ2-2	-	TRBV10-3	CASWTGPTTNTGELFF	TGTGCCTCTTGGACAGGCCCTACCACGAACACCGGGGAGCTGTTTTTT
-	TRBJ2-7	-	TRBV28	CASSLFRDEQYF	TGTGCCAGCAGTTTGTTTAGAGACGAGCAGTACTTC
TRBD2	TRBJ2-1	-	TRBV5-6	CASSLVSSGSAEQFF	TGTGCCAGCAGCTTGGTGTCTAGCGGGAGTGCCGAGCAGTTCTTC
TRBD2	TRBJ2-1	-	TRBV28	CASSFHRLAGDAFNNEQFF	TGTGCCAGCTCCTTCCACCGACTAGCGGGAGACGCGTTTAACAATGAGCAGTTCTTC
TRBD1	TRBJ1-1	-	TRBV11-1	CASSLGTGANTEAFF	TGTGCCAGCAGCTTGGGGACAGGGGCGAACACTGAAGCTTTCTTT
-	TRBJ1-1	-	TRBV6-5	CASRSTGSTEAFF	TGTGCCAGCAGATCTACAGGGAGCACTGAAGCTTTCTTT
TRBD2	TRBJ2-1	-	TRBV19	CASSISGSIGIYNEQFF	TGTGCCAGTAGTATTAGCGGGAGCATAGGGATTTACAATGAGCAGTTCTTC
TRBD1	TRBJ2-1	-	TRBV5-4	CASSFGQGTLDNEQFF	TGTGCCAGCAGCTTCGGACAGGGCACTCTGGACAATGAGCAGTTCTTC
-	TRBJ2-1	-	TRBV7-3	CASSLTGDFYNEQFF	TGTGCCAGCAGCTTAACAGGGGATTTCTACAATGAGCAGTTCTTC
-	TRBJ2-5	-	TRBV9	CASSVSPGVGETQYF	TGTGCCAGCAGCGTTTCTCCAGGGGTAGGAGAGACCCAGTACTTC
-	TRBJ1-2	few	TRBV15	CATSRSPGQFGYGYTF	TGTGCCACCAGCAGATCACCGGGACAATTTGGCTATGGCTACACCTTC
-	TRBJ1-1	-	TRBV6-5	CASSRAGGAFF	TGTGCCAGCAGCCGAGCGGGCGGGGCTTTCTTT
-	TRBJ1-2	-	TRBV5-4	CASSPPTPPGHGYTF	TGTGCCAGCAGCCCCCCCACCCCTCCAGGCCATGGCTACACCTTC
TRBD2	TRBJ2-5	-	TRBV5-1	CASSPLAGGDQETQYF	TGCGCCAGCAGCCCACTAGCGGGGGGCGATCAAGAGACCCAGTACTTC
-	TRBJ1-1	few	TRBV6-5	CASGNQGNTEAFF	TGTGCCAGCGGAAACCAGGGGAACACTGAAGCTTTCTTT
TRBD2	TRBJ2-5	few	TRBV12-5	CASGTGTSGPGETQYF	TGTGCTAGTGGCACCGGGACTAGCGGGCCAGGGGAGACCCAGTACTTC
-	TRBJ2-7	-	TRBV6-5	CASSYNQFSYEQYF	TGTGCCAGCAGTTACAACCAGTTCTCCTACGAGCAGTACTTC
TRBD1	TRBJ1-4	-	TRBV5-1	CASSNPDRGQRINEKLFF	TGCGCCAGCAGCAACCCAGACAGGGGACAGAGGATTAATGAAAAACTGTTTTTT